These T cell receptor beta chains were read from a single sample in a study of blood T cells in healthy people across ages. TCRdb re-called the 5' RACE reads through MiXCR, storing one row per CDR3 protein. The table lists about 650,000 distinct CDR3 sequences, roughly 32% of them singletons. Sequencing was done on a sample of blood. These receptors were collected from a woman older than 75 in good health. Each CDR3 is given with its conserved first and last residue. A D gene is named only where the DNA matches it firmly. The size entry is marked missing in some rows and otherwise reads once, few, many or a size class.

V gene: TRBV7-8
D gene: TRBD1
J gene: TRBJ2-7
clone size: many
CDR3 DNA: TGTGCCAGCAGCTTGCAGGGGGCGATATTCGACGAGCAGTACTTC
CDR3 protein: CASSLQGAIFDEQYF

V gene: TRBV7-8
D gene: .
J gene: TRBJ2-7
clone size: .
CDR3 DNA: TGTGCCAGCAGCCCATTGGCCCCCCGGGAAACCCAGTACTTC
CDR3 protein: CASSPLAPRETQYF

V gene: TRBV7-2
D gene: .
J gene: TRBJ2-4
clone size: .
CDR3 DNA: TGTGCCAGCAGCTCCTTGAGTCACATACAGTACTTC
CDR3 protein: CASSSLSHIQYF

V gene: TRBV9
D gene: TRBD1
J gene: TRBJ1-2
clone size: many
CDR3 DNA: TGTGCCAGCAGCGAAACCGGGACAGGCGCCAATGGCTACACCTTC
CDR3 protein: CASSETGTGANGYTF

V gene: TRBV12-3/TRBV12-4
D gene: .
J gene: TRBJ2-3
clone size: many
CDR3 DNA: TGTGCCAGCACTATTTTGAGAGGGTCAGATACGCAGTATTTT
CDR3 protein: CASTILRGSDTQYF

V gene: TRBV20-1
D gene: .
J gene: TRBJ1-5
clone size: many
CDR3 DNA: TGCAGTGCTATGGACGGTGCCCGGAGGAATCAGCCCCAGCATTTT
CDR3 protein: CSAMDGARRNQPQHF

V gene: TRBV20-1
D gene: .
J gene: TRBJ2-2
clone size: .
CDR3 DNA: TGCAGTGCTAGTAAGACAACCGGGGAGCTGTTTTTT
CDR3 protein: CSASKTTGELFF

V gene: TRBV7-2
D gene: .
J gene: TRBJ2-7
clone size: many
CDR3 DNA: TGTGCCAGCAGCCCGGACACCGAGCAGTACTTC
CDR3 protein: CASSPDTEQYF

V gene: TRBV9
D gene: .
J gene: TRBJ1-1
clone size: few
CDR3 DNA: TGTGCCAGCAGCGTATACGACAGCCCCTACATGAACACTGAAGCTTTCTTT
CDR3 protein: CASSVYDSPYMNTEAFF

V gene: TRBV21-1
D gene: .
J gene: TRBJ2-1
clone size: many
CDR3 DNA: TGTGCCAGCACCACAAATTATCAGGGGGAGGGAGATAGGAATGAGCAGTTCTTC
CDR3 protein: CASTTNYQGEGDRNEQFF

V gene: TRBV7-8
D gene: .
J gene: TRBJ2-3
clone size: many
CDR3 DNA: TGTGCCAGCCATAGAAACAGGGCGACAGATACGCAGTATTTT
CDR3 protein: CASHRNRATDTQYF

V gene: TRBV5-1
D gene: .
J gene: TRBJ1-4
clone size: many
CDR3 DNA: TGCGCCAGCAGCTTGGCCGGAAACAGGAATGAAAAACTGTTTTTT
CDR3 protein: CASSLAGNRNEKLFF

V gene: TRBV5-1
D gene: TRBD1
J gene: TRBJ1-1
clone size: few
CDR3 DNA: TGCGCCAGCAGCTCGGACGGACAGGGAAGCACTGAAGCTTTCTTT
CDR3 protein: CASSSDGQGSTEAFF

V gene: TRBV7-2
D gene: .
J gene: TRBJ2-1
clone size: .
CDR3 DNA: TGTGCCAGCAGCCCGCGGCGGTGGAATGAGCAGTTCTTC
CDR3 protein: CASSPRRWNEQFF

V gene: TRBV20-1
D gene: TRBD2
J gene: TRBJ2-3
clone size: many
CDR3 DNA: TGCAGTGCCCTTAACCCCGGACTAGCGGGGGTTTTAAGAACAGATACGCAGTATTTT
CDR3 protein: CSALNPGLAGVLRTDTQYF

V gene: TRBV5-1
D gene: .
J gene: TRBJ2-7
clone size: many
CDR3 DNA: TGCGCCAGCAGCTGGGCAGGAGACACCTACGAGCAGTACTTC
CDR3 protein: CASSWAGDTYEQYF

V gene: TRBV20-1
D gene: .
J gene: TRBJ1-4
clone size: many
CDR3 DNA: TGCAGTGCCGCGGGACAAATTAATGAAAAACTGTTTTTT
CDR3 protein: CSAAGQINEKLFF

V gene: TRBV7-9
D gene: .
J gene: TRBJ1-2
clone size: once
CDR3 DNA: TGTGCCAGCAGCTTAGACTCCTGGAGAGATGGCTACACCTTC
CDR3 protein: CASSLDSWRDGYTF

V gene: TRBV9
D gene: .
J gene: TRBJ2-7
clone size: .
CDR3 DNA: TGTACCAGCAGCGTAACACCAAGTATTGGCGAGCAGTACTTC
CDR3 protein: CTSSVTPSIGEQYF

V gene: TRBV12-3/TRBV12-4
D gene: TRBD2
J gene: TRBJ2-3
clone size: many
CDR3 DNA: TGTGCCAGCAGGATGGGACTAGCGGATTCAGATACGCAGTATTTT
CDR3 protein: CASRMGLADSDTQYF

V gene: TRBV6-2/TRBV6-3
D gene: .
J gene: TRBJ1-6
clone size: .
CDR3 DNA: TGTGCCAGCAGTTACTCGATTGAGAATTCACCCCTCCACTTT
CDR3 protein: CASSYSIENSPLHF

V gene: TRBV19
D gene: .
J gene: TRBJ2-1
clone size: few
CDR3 DNA: TGTGCCAGTAGTGAGGTCCGGGGGAGAGAGCAGTTCTTC
CDR3 protein: CASSEVRGREQFF

V gene: TRBV30
D gene: TRBD2
J gene: TRBJ2-5
clone size: .
CDR3 DNA: TGTGCCTGGAAAAGTTTGGCTAGCGGGGGCCAAGAGACCCAGTACTTC
CDR3 protein: CAWKSLASGGQETQYF

V gene: TRBV9
D gene: .
J gene: TRBJ1-6
clone size: .
CDR3 DNA: TGTGCCAGCAGCGTCCAGGGTTATTCACCCCTCCACTTT
CDR3 protein: CASSVQGYSPLHF

V gene: TRBV11-2
D gene: TRBD2
J gene: TRBJ2-1
clone size: many
CDR3 DNA: TGTGCCAGCAGCTTAAGGTTCGGGCGGGGGGGCCGGTTCTTCTCCCACAATGAGCAGTTCTTC
CDR3 protein: CASSLRFGRGGRFFSHNEQFF

V gene: TRBV6-5
D gene: TRBD2
J gene: TRBJ2-5
clone size: .
CDR3 DNA: TGTGCCAGCAGTTACTCGAGTGCCGGGGGGGAGACCCAGTACTTC
CDR3 protein: CASSYSSAGGETQYF

V gene: TRBV2
D gene: .
J gene: TRBJ1-5
clone size: few
CDR3 DNA: TGTGCCAGCAGGCTTACACATAATCAGCCCCAGCATTTT
CDR3 protein: CASRLTHNQPQHF

V gene: TRBV29-1
D gene: TRBD1
J gene: TRBJ2-7
clone size: many
CDR3 DNA: TGCAGCGTGCGACAGGGACCTTCCTACGAGCAGTACTTC
CDR3 protein: CSVRQGPSYEQYF

V gene: TRBV7-9
D gene: .
J gene: TRBJ2-3
clone size: .
CDR3 DNA: TGTGCCAGCAGCTCCCCACGGGGCTTTTCGGATACGCAGTATTTT
CDR3 protein: CASSSPRGFSDTQYF

V gene: TRBV25-1
D gene: TRBD1
J gene: TRBJ1-4
clone size: .
CDR3 DNA: TGTGCCAGCCAGGACAGGGTTAATGAAAAACTGTTTTTT
CDR3 protein: CASQDRVNEKLFF

V gene: TRBV7-2
D gene: .
J gene: TRBJ2-4
clone size: many
CDR3 DNA: TGTGCCAGCAGCTCAGTTTCGTCAGTCGTCATTCAGTACTTC
CDR3 protein: CASSSVSSVVIQYF